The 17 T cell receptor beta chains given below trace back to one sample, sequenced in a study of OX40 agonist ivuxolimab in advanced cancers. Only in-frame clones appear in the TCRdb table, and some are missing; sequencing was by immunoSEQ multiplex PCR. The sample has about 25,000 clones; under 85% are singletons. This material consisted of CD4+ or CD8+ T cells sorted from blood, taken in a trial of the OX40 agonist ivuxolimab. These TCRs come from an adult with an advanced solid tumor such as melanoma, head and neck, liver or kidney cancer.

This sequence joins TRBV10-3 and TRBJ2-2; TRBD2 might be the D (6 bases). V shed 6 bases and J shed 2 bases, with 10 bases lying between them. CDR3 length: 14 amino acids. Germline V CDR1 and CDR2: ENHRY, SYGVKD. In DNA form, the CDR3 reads TGTGCCATCAGGCGGGACGGAAACACCGGGGAGCTGTTTTTT. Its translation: CAIRRDGNTGELFF.

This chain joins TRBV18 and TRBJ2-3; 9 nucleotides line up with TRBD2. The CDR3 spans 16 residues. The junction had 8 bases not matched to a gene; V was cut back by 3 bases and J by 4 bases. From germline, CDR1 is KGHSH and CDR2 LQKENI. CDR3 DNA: TGTGCCAGCTCACCGTCCCGCGGGGGGGCTTCAGATACGCAGTATTTT. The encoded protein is CASSPSRGGASDTQYF.

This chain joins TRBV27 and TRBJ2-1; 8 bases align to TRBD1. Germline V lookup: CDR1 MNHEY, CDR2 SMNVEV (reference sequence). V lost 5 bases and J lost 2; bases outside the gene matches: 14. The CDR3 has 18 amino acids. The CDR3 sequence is CASSPGQVRLETYNEQFF. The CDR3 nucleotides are TGTGCCAGCAGTCCGGGACAGGTTCGGCTAGAGACCTACAATGAGCAGTTCTTC.

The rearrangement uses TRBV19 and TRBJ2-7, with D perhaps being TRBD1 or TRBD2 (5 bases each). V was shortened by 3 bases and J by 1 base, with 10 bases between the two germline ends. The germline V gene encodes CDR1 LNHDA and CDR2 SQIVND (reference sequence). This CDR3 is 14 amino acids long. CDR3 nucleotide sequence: TGTGCCAGTAGTATCACGGGGCAGTCCTACGAGCAGTACTTC. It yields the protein CASSITGQSYEQYF.

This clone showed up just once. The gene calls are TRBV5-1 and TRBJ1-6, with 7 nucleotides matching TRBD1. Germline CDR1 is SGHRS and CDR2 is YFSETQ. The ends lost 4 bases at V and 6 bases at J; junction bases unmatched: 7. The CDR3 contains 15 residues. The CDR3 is CASSIWTGGNSPLHF. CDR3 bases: TGCGCCAGCAGCATATGGACAGGCGGTAATTCACCCCTCCACTTT.

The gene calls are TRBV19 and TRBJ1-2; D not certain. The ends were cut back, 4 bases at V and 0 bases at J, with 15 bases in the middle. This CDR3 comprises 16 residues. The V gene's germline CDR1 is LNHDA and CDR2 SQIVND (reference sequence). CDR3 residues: CASSTLDKLANYGYTF. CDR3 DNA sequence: TGTGCCAGTAGTACACTTGACAAGTTAGCTAACTATGGCTACACCTTC.

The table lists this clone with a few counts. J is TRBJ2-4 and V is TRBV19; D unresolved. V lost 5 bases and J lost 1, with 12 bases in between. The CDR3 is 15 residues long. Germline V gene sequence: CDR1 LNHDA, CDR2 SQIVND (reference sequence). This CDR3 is CASSPMDFAKNIQYF. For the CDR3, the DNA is TGTGCCAGTAGTCCCATGGATTTTGCCAAAAACATTCAGTACTTC.

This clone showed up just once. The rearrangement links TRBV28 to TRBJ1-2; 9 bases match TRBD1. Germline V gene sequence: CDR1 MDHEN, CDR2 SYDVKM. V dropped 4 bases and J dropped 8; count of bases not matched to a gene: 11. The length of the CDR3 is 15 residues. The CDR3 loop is CASSSPGQGGEGYTF. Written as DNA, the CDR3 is TGTGCCAGCAGTTCCCCGGGACAGGGAGGGGAAGGCTACACCTTC.

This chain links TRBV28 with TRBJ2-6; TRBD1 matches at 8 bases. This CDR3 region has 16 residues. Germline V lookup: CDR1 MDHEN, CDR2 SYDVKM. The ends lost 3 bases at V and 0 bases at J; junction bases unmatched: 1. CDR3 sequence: CASSFDRGSGANVLTF. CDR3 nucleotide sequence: TGTGCCAGCAGTTTTGACAGGGGCTCTGGGGCCAACGTCCTGACTTTC. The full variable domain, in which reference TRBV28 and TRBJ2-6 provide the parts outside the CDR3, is DVKVTQSSRYLVKRTGEKVFLECVQDMDHENMFWYRQDPGLGLRLIYFSYDVKMKEKGDIPEGYSVSREKKERFSLILESASTNQTSMYLCASSFDRGSGANVLTFGAGSRLTVL.

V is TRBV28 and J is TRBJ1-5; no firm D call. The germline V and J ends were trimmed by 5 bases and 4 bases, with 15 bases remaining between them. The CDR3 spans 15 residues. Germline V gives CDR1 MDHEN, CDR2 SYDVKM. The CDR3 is CASSRDNEKNQPQHF. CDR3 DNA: TGTGCCAGCAGTAGAGACAATGAGAAAAATCAGCCCCAGCATTTT.

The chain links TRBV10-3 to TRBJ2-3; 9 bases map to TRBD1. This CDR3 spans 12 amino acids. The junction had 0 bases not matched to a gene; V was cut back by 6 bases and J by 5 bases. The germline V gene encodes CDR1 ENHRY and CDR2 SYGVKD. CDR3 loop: CAIRDRGDTQYF. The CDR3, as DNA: TGTGCCATCAGGGACAGGGGAGATACGCAGTATTTT.

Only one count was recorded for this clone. The CDR3: CASSQWGGNQPQHF. The CDR3, as DNA: TGCGCCAGCAGCCAGTGGGGAGGTAATCAGCCCCAGCATTTT. The chain recombines TRBV4-1 with TRBJ1-5, with D unclear. Germline assignment: CDR1 MGHRA and CDR2 YSYEKL. The CDR3 length is 14 residues. Trimming removed 3 bases from V and 4 bases from J, with 10 bases in between.

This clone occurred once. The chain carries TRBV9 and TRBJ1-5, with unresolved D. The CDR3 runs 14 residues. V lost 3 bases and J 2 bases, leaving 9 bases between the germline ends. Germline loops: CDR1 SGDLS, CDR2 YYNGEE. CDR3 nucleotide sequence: TGTGCCAGCAGCGAAGGGAGGGGCAATCAGCCCCAGCATTTT. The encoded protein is CASSEGRGNQPQHF. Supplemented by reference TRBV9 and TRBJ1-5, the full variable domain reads DSGVTQTPKHLITATGQRVTLRCSPRSGDLSVYWYQQSLDQGLQFLIQYYNGEERAKGNILERFSAQQFPDLHSELNLSSLELGDSALYFCASSEGRGNQPQHFGDGTRLSIL.

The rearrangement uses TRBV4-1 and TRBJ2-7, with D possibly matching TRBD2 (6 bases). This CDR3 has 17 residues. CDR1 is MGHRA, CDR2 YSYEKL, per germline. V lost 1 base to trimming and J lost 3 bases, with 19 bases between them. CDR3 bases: TGCGCCAGCAGCCAAGGAGGAGTGGGAGGAATGGGCTACGAGCAGTACTTC. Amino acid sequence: CASSQGGVGGMGYEQYF.

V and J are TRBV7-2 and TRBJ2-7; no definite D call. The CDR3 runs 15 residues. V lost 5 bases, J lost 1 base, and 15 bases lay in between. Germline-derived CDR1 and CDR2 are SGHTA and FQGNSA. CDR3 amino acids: CASSLDPGWSYEQYF. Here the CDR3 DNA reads TGTGCCAGCAGCCTAGATCCCGGATGGTCCTACGAGCAGTACTTC.

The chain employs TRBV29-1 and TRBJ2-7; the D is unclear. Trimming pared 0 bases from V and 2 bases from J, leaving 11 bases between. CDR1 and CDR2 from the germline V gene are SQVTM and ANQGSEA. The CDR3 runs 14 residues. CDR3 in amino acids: CSVEEVTAPYEQYF. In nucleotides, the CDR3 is TGCAGCGTTGAAGAAGTAACGGCCCCCTACGAGCAGTACTTC.

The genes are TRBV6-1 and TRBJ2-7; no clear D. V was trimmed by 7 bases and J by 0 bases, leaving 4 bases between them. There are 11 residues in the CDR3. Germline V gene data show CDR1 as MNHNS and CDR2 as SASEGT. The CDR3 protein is CASKRSYEQYF. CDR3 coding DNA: TGTGCCAGCAAACGCTCCTACGAGCAGTACTTC.